The 20 T cell receptor beta chains given below trace back to one sample, sequenced in a study of cytomegalovirus exposure and HLA in healthy donors. Researchers ran the PCR with 60 Vbeta and 13 Jbeta primers. Produced via immunoSEQ multiplex PCR; TCRdb's table is partial and in-frame only. The top ten clones hold approximately 3% of a sample with 110,000 or so clones, roughly three quarters of them seen once. Sequenced material: PBMCs. Receptors originate from a man younger than 40 in good health and CMV-seronegative.

The rearrangement joins TRBV18 to TRBJ2-1; TRBD2 matches 10 bases. The germline V gene encodes CDR1 KGHSH and CDR2 LQKENI. The CDR3 length is 19 residues. The J segment lost 0 bases and the V segment lost 3 bases, leaving 11 bases of the junction unmatched. The CDR3 nucleotides are TGTGCCAGCTCACCTTTGGCCTGGACTAGCGGAAGCTCCTACAATGAGCAGTTCTTC. Protein product: CASSPLAWTSGSSYNEQFF.

This clone has just a few counts. V and J are TRBV15 and TRBJ2-7; TRBD1 might be the D (6 bases). This CDR3 is 13 amino acids long. Trimming took 2 bases from V and 4 from J, leaving 9 bases between them. CDR1 is LNHNV, CDR2 YYDKDF, per germline (reference sequence). The CDR3 sequence: CATSRPTGYEQYF. The CDR3, as DNA: TGTGCCACCAGCAGACCTACAGGGTACGAGCAGTACTTC.

The genes are TRBV14 and TRBJ2-7; TRBD1 matches at 7 bases. From germline, CDR1 is SGHDN and CDR2 FVKESK. This CDR3 contains 16 residues. The V gene end was trimmed by 0 bases and the J gene end by 3 bases; junction bases not matched to a gene: 8. The CDR3 here is CASSQDRDRGYYEQYF. In nucleotides, the CDR3 is TGTGCCAGCAGCCAAGATAGGGACAGAGGGTACTACGAGCAGTACTTC.

This clone has more than one count but fewer than ten. The rearrangement links TRBV15 to TRBJ1-4, with D tentatively TRBD1 (5 bases). V shed 4 bases and J shed 8 bases, with 20 bases lying between them. This CDR3 has 16 amino acids. CDR1 and CDR2 (germline): LNHNV, YYDKDF (reference sequence). CDR3 bases: TGTGCCACCAGCAAAGGGGCGGGATCTGCGGGCGAAAAACTGTTTTTT. Translated, it gives CATSKGAGSAGEKLFF.

This chain uses TRBV7-3 with TRBJ2-5; TRBD2 agrees at 7 bases. V shed 3 bases, J shed 5 bases, and the junction held 12 bases outside the gene matches. The CDR3 has 16 amino acids. The V gene's germline CDR1 is SGHTA and CDR2 FQGTGA. The DNA of the CDR3 is TGTGCCAGCAGCTTGGGGAGGGGCGGGAGTATGGAGACCCAGTACTTC. This encodes CASSLGRGGSMETQYF.

The V and J genes are TRBV4-3 and TRBJ2-1; TRBD2 might be the D (5 bases). Germline CDR1 reads LGHNA; CDR2 reads YSLEER. Trimming took 4 bases from V and 7 from J, leaving 23 bases between them. The CDR3 consists of 17 residues. This CDR3 is CASSRDSSLLSRNEQFF. DNA for the CDR3: TGCGCCAGCAGCCGGGATTCTAGCTTACTATCAAGGAATGAGCAGTTCTTC.

The chain links TRBV18 to TRBJ2-7; 9 bases are a match to TRBD1. Trimming at V came to 6 bases and at J to 5 bases, leaving 5 bases not matched to a gene. This CDR3 spans 13 amino acids. The germline V gene encodes CDR1 KGHSH and CDR2 LQKENI. CDR3 coding DNA: TGTGCCAGCTCCGAGGGACAGGGTGACGAGCAGTACTTC. It specifies CASSEGQGDEQYF.

In regard to this clone: Its ends do not fully match the called genes, so a read error is possible. J is TRBJ1-1 and V is TRBV9; tentatively, D is TRBD1 (5 bases). The CDR3 covers 15 residues. Looked up from germline, CDR1 is SGDLS and CDR2 is YYNGEE. DNA of the CDR3: TGTGCCGGCAGCCCAGGAGGGGCGGTGAACACTGAAGCTTTCTTT. This gives the protein CAGSPGGAVNTEAFF.

This clone was counted only a few times. This chain uses TRBV5-1 with TRBJ2-5; the match to TRBD1 covers 7 bases. Unmatched junction bases numbered 5, after V lost 0 bases and J lost 3 bases. CDR3 length: 15 amino acids. From germline, CDR1 is SGHRS and CDR2 YFSETQ. The CDR3 reads CASSLEGQDEETQYF. The CDR3 DNA is TGCGCCAGCAGCTTGGAAGGACAGGATGAAGAGACCCAGTACTTC.

The CDR3 region has the DNA TGTGCCACCTCCGGACAGGGTGCTGAAAAACTGTTTTTT. The encoded protein is CATSGQGAEKLFF. This sequence joins TRBV7-2 and TRBJ1-4, with TRBD1 matching over 8 bases. CDR1 is SGHTA and CDR2 is FQGNSA in the germline V gene. The CDR3 is 13 amino acids. With 10 bases clipped from V and 7 bases from J, the junction kept 8 bases outside the gene matches.

This clone has a handful of counts. The CDR3 bases are TGTGCCAGTACCCTCCACTGGGGGGGGGCCGGGGAGCTGTTTTTT. This sequence encodes CASTLHWGGAGELFF. This chain joins TRBV19 and TRBJ2-2; 7 bases fit TRBD2. The CDR3 totals 15 residues. The germline V gene encodes CDR1 LNHDA and CDR2 SQIVND (reference sequence). With V trimmed by 7 bases and J by 6 bases, 11 bases remained unmatched.

This clone was observed a handful of times. The chain uses TRBV7-8 and TRBJ2-3, with D possibly TRBD1 on 5 matching bases. Germline V gives CDR1 SGHVS, CDR2 FQNEAQ. V was trimmed by 1 base and J by 4 bases, leaving 6 bases between them. There are 13 residues in the CDR3. The CDR3 sequence: CASSLGGSDTQYF. DNA for the CDR3: TGTGCCAGCAGCTTAGGGGGCTCAGATACGCAGTATTTT.

The J gene is TRBJ2-7, the V gene TRBV10-2; TRBD2 aligns across 10 bases. There are 15 residues in the CDR3. Germline V lookup: CDR1 WSHSY, CDR2 SAAADI. V lost 7 bases, J lost 3 bases, and 9 bases stayed unmatched. DNA for the CDR3: TGCGCCAGCATCAAGCGGGAGGGCCTAATCTACGAGCAGTACTTC. Amino acids: CASIKREGLIYEQYF.

The J gene is TRBJ2-5, the V gene TRBV10-3; 7 bases line up with TRBD1. Per germline, CDR1 ENHRY and CDR2 SYGVKD. The trim removed 2 bases at V and 5 bases at J, leaving 5 bases unmatched. This CDR3 spans 14 amino acids. The CDR3 region is CAISEVQGKETQYF. The CDR3 nucleotides are TGTGCCATCAGTGAGGTACAGGGGAAGGAGACCCAGTACTTC.

The chain has TRBV23-1 and TRBJ2-7; D gene unclear. TRBV23-1 carries the ORF label, with uncertain function. The CDR3 has 16 residues. V was pared by 7 bases and J by 1 base, with 20 bases between. CDR3 residues: CASTLSSTTFSYEQYF. The DNA of the CDR3 is TGCGCCAGCACCCTTAGCAGCACAACCTTTTCCTACGAGCAGTACTTC.

The chain has TRBV28 and TRBJ2-1; TRBD1 aligns across 9 bases. This CDR3 is 15 amino acids long. Germline loops: CDR1 MDHEN, CDR2 SYDVKM. V lost 4 bases to trimming and J lost 8 bases; unmatched junction nucleotides: 9. In nucleotides, the CDR3 is TGTGCCAGCAGTTCGCCGGGACAGGGAGGCGATGAGCAGTTCTTC. It is translated as CASSSPGQGGDEQFF.

V and J are TRBV18 and TRBJ1-2; TRBD1 agrees at 8 bases. Germline V gives CDR1 KGHSH, CDR2 LQKENI. CDR3 size: 15 residues. J was trimmed by 7 bases and V by 6 bases; bases with no gene match: 13. CDR3 residues: CASSPRLGQGAGYTF. The CDR3 DNA reads as TGTGCCAGCTCCCCGCGGCTAGGACAGGGCGCTGGCTACACCTTC.

The CDR3 DNA sequence: TGTGCCAGCAGCCGGCCCAGGACAGGAGAGTCCTATGGCTACACCTTC. Its protein product is CASSRPRTGESYGYTF. This chain uses TRBV4-2 with TRBJ1-2; 7 bases are shared with TRBD1. Germline lookup yields CDR1 LGHNA and CDR2 YNFKEQ. Trimming cost V 4 bases and J 4 bases; bases outside gene matches: 12. There are 16 residues in the CDR3.

This clone appeared a single time. This chain joins TRBV6-4 and TRBJ2-2; 10 nucleotides line up with TRBD2. J lost 3 bases, V lost 6 bases, and 10 bases had no gene match. In germline, CDR1 is MRHNA, CDR2 SNTAGT. CDR3 length: 17 amino acids. CDR3: CASSLNLAGEHTGELFF. The CDR3 bases are TGTGCCAGCAGCTTAAACCTAGCGGGAGAGCACACCGGGGAGCTGTTTTTT.

The V call is TRBV28, the J call TRBJ1-1; D may be TRBD1 (5 bases). This CDR3 is built from 15 residues. Trimming removed 5 bases from V and 1 base from J, with 14 bases in between. CDR1 and CDR2 (germline): MDHEN, SYDVKM. The CDR3 reads CASSPRGRKNTEAFF. The CDR3 nucleotides read TGTGCCAGCAGTCCTAGGGGCCGAAAGAACACTGAAGCTTTCTTT. The full variable domain, with the rest looked up from reference TRBV28 and TRBJ1-1, is DVKVTQSSRYLVKRTGEKVFLECVQDMDHENMFWYRQDPGLGLRLIYFSYDVKMKEKGDIPEGYSVSREKKERFSLILESASTNQTSMYLCASSPRGRKNTEAFFGQGTRLTVV.